This T cell receptor (beta chain) originates from a study of TIL therapy for anti-PD-1-resistant metastatic lung cancer. Study as a whole: A handful of tumors were EGFR-mutant and two were ALK-rearranged. Study-wide findings and caveats: Many TIL product clones were absent from baseline tumor, suggesting clonal contraction.

The count of this clone is one. Antigen unknown. Germline CDR1 is SGHNT and CDR2 is YENEEA. The V end lost 5 bases, the J end lost 2 bases, and 16 bases lay between the germline ends. The CDR3 is 15 residues long. Time point meaning: pre-treatment sample, taken before nivolumab and TIL therapy. Most excised metastases sampled were pleural nodules or supraclavicular lymph nodes. Enrollment ran from October 2017 to early 2020. The libraries were made with immunoSEQ v3. Sequencing used immunoSEQ multiplex PCR; TCRdb keeps in-frame clones, though not all of them. The sample holds approximately 27,000 clones; about two thirds are singletons and the top ten take approximately 7.3%.

This rearrangement joins TRBV11-3 to TRBJ2-7; perhaps TRBD1 as D (5 bases). The TCR originated in a person between 30 and 80 years old with non-small cell lung cancer. The sample was tumor tissue, taken at baseline. DNA for the CDR3: TGTGCCAGCAGCCGAAGGGGCGATTCGGCCTACGAGCAGTACTTC. Translation gives CASSRRGDSAYEQYF.